This entry features one TCR beta chain sequence. Recruited during active infection, patients (from Seattle) were subsequently followed longitudinally. The source of the sample is a study of blood T cell repertoires in COVID-19. Study-level information: Italy, Spain and the United States were the sources of the convalescent and acute COVID-19 samples. T cells, B-cell-depleted T cells, or PBMCs provided the cDNA or gDNA that served as material.

Per the germline V gene, CDR1 is MNHEY and CDR2 is SMNVEV (reference sequence). The CDR3 consists of 14 residues. V lost 4 bases to trimming and J lost 5 bases; unmatched junction nucleotides: 2. Authors' data handling: Amplification with reference gene primers provided the estimates of nucleated cell counts. This table comes from immunoSEQ multiplex PCR, and its TCRdb copy is limited to in-frame clones, with some not included. The DNA was the basis for D and trimming; V, J and clone size are from that table. The sample shows some 350,000 clones, about 90% of them seen only once. The sequenced material came from peripheral blood. This rearrangement joins TRBV27 to TRBJ2-3; 11 bases match TRBD2. This TCR derives from a woman between 25 and 40 years old with COVID-19, enrolled during active disease. In DNA, the CDR3 is TGTGCCAGCAGTTCCGGACTAGCGGGAGATACGCAGTATTTT. It yields the protein CASSSGLAGDTQYF.